This TCR beta chain is drawn from a study of blood T cell repertoires in COVID-19. Here immunoSEQ multiplex PCR was the method, and the copy in TCRdb shows in-frame clones only, minus some. The table shows 95,000 to 150,000 clones, with about 77% occurring only once. The V and J ends lost 6 bases and 5 bases, in that order; junction bases with no gene match: 7. There are 13 residues in the CDR3. Germline lookup yields CDR1 SQVTM and CDR2 ANQGSEA. Sequencing input: peripheral blood. This rearrangement joins TRBV29-1 to TRBJ1-5; 7 bases map to TRBD1. The sequence derives from a human donor in a cohort sampled during active COVID-19. The CDR3 sequence is CSVGTVVDQPQHF. Written as DNA, the CDR3 is TGCAGCGTCGGGACAGTAGTGGATCAGCCCCAGCATTTT.